The 18 T cell receptor beta chains reported below all come from one sample, sequenced in a study of beta chain features in type 1 diabetes. Reverse transcription of all isolated RNA meant that expressed TCRB transcripts were sequenced. The assay was immunoSEQ multiplex PCR, and TCRdb's table has in-frame clones only and misses some. The sample records about 620,000 clones, 15% to 18% being singletons. The sample consisted of naive CD4+ T cells from blood. These receptors all stem from a man aged 18-30 years in good health.

The rearrangement links TRBV4-2 to TRBJ2-1; a possible D gene is TRBD2 (6 bases). The CDR3 runs to 14 residues. Germline V gene sequence: CDR1 LGHNA, CDR2 YNFKEQ. V was cut by 4 bases and J by 4 bases, with 11 bases left in between. CDR3 region: CASSPLGGYNEQFF. Here the CDR3 DNA reads TGTGCCAGCAGCCCTTTGGGGGGTTACAATGAGCAGTTCTTC.

This chain links TRBV5-1 with TRBJ2-1, with TRBD2 matching 8 bases. V lost 3 bases to trimming and J lost 5 bases; unmatched junction nucleotides: 4. CDR1 and CDR2 from the germline V gene are SGHRS and YFSETQ. The CDR3 has 14 amino acids. This chain's CDR3 is CASSSPGGDNEQFF. In DNA form, the CDR3 reads TGCGCCAGCAGCTCCCCGGGGGGGGACAATGAGCAGTTCTTC.

About this clone: This CDR3 fails to terminate in the conserved phenylalanine or tryptophan, so it likely reflects a read error. The DNA is left out, because the CDR3 cannot be placed on it with certainty; the CDR3 is given as TCRdb lists it. The rearrangement links TRBV6-1 to TRBJ1-5; the D call in the table, TRBD1, was not verified against the DNA. Germline CDR1 and CDR2: MNHNS and SASEGT. Termini included, the CDR3 measures 13 amino acids. CDR3 sequence reads: CASSGDWGTGVLL.

The sample holds a few counts of this clone. The rearrangement uses TRBV4-3 and TRBJ1-5; 8 nucleotides align to TRBD1. This CDR3 comprises 15 residues. V trimming: 1 base; J trimming: 7 bases; junction bases outside the gene matches: 6. Per the germline V gene, CDR1 is LGHNA and CDR2 is YSLEER. CDR3 region: CASSQGQGKGQPQHF. In DNA form, the CDR3 reads TGCGCCAGCAGCCAAGGACAGGGGAAAGGGCAGCCCCAGCATTTT.

With respect to this clone: At one end the junction does not follow the germline gene, possibly because of a read error. The same CDR3 arises from other DNA sequences in this sample as well. The rearrangement uses TRBV9 and TRBJ1-6; no reliable D call. The CDR3 has 17 residues. Germline V gene data show CDR1 as SGDLS and CDR2 as YYNGEE. Written as DNA, the CDR3 is TGCGCCAGCAGCGTAGCCCGAAAAGGGAGCTATAATTCACCCCTCCACTTT. It encodes CASSVARKGSYNSPLHF.

J is TRBJ2-1 and V is TRBV7-9; TRBD2 is a possible D gene (6 bases). The germline V gene has CDR1 SEHNR and CDR2 FQNEAQ (reference sequence). With 5 bases removed from V and 0 bases from J, the gap between germline ends came to 14 bases. The CDR3 is made up of 16 amino acids. The DNA for the CDR3 is TGTGCCAGCAGCACGACTAGTTCGAGCTCCTACAATGAGCAGTTCTTC. It yields the protein CASSTTSSSSYNEQFF.

As concerns this clone: Different DNA sequences within this sample yield the same CDR3. The chain couples TRBV20-1 to TRBJ2-7; D is possibly TRBD1 (5 bases). The CDR3 spans 9 residues. Germline assignment: CDR1 DFQATT and CDR2 SNEGSKA (reference sequence). V dropped 6 bases and J dropped 7 bases, with 7 bases sitting between them. The CDR3 DNA reads TGCAGTGCCAGGGAAGAGCAGTACTTC. This sequence encodes CSAREEQYF.

This clone was detected a few times. The rearrangement links TRBV12-5 to TRBJ1-4; no reliable D call. This CDR3 spans 18 amino acids. CDR1 is LGHNT, CDR2 FRNRAP, per germline. Between the trimmed V and J ends, which lost 2 bases and 5 bases, there was a span of 21 bases. CDR3 bases: TGTGCTAGTGGTTTGCCTCCGAGGGATATTGCTAGGAATGAAAAACTGTTTTTT. Translated: CASGLPPRDIARNEKLFF.

This clone has a handful of counts. The chain couples TRBV10-3 to TRBJ1-2; maybe TRBD1 (5 bases). Germline loops: CDR1 ENHRY, CDR2 SYGVKD. The CDR3 has 14 residues. V lost 6 bases and J 4 bases, leaving 15 bases between the germline ends. The CDR3 here is CAISGRGVSYGYTF. CDR3 coding DNA: TGTGCCATCAGCGGCCGGGGGGTCTCCTATGGCTACACCTTC.

The chain uses TRBV14 and TRBJ1-6; 7 positions agree with TRBD1. This CDR3 contains 17 residues. Germline CDR1 and CDR2: SGHDN and FVKESK. V was clipped by 4 bases and J by 3 bases; unmatched bases: 9. The CDR3 DNA sequence: TGTGCCAGCAGCCTAGTGGTAGGGGGCAACTATAATTCACCCCTCCACTTT. It specifies CASSLVVGGNYNSPLHF.

The V call is TRBV4-1, the J call TRBJ2-3; D gene ambiguous. CDR1 and CDR2 from the germline V gene are MGHRA and YSYEKL. V was cut by 5 bases and J by 3 bases, with 9 bases left in between. The CDR3 has 13 residues. The CDR3 DNA reads TGCGCCAGCAGCGCTGCCGGGACAGATACGCAGTATTTT. It codes for CASSAAGTDTQYF.

This clone was recorded a few times. The J gene is TRBJ2-5, the V gene TRBV10-3, with a possible D match to TRBD1 (5 bases). The CDR3 length is 11 residues. V was shortened by 10 bases and J by 1 base, with 7 bases between the two germline ends. The V gene's germline CDR1 is ENHRY and CDR2 SYGVKD. The CDR3 here is CATQGQETQYF. The CDR3 DNA reads as TGTGCCACCCAGGGCCAAGAGACCCAGTACTTC.

The rearrangement uses TRBV6-6 and TRBJ1-2; D is undetermined. The germline V gene has CDR1 MNHNY and CDR2 SVGAGI (reference sequence). CDR3 length: 15 amino acids. V lost 0 bases, J lost 2 bases, and 10 bases lay in between. CDR3 loop: CASSYSREANYGYTF. In nucleotides, the CDR3 is TGTGCCAGCAGTTACTCGCGGGAGGCGAACTATGGCTACACCTTC.

This clone was counted between two and nine times. The J gene is TRBJ1-4, the V gene TRBV4-2, with 8 bases matching TRBD1. This CDR3 has 16 residues. Germline V gene lookup returns CDR1 LGHNA and CDR2 YNFKEQ. The V segment lost 5 bases and the J segment 6 bases; nucleotides outside the gene matches: 11. CDR3 residues: CASSNPDRGLDEKLFF. CDR3 DNA: TGTGCCAGCAGCAACCCCGACAGGGGTCTGGATGAAAAACTGTTTTTT.

This clone was seen a handful of times. CDR3 sequence (DNA): TGTGCCAGCAGCCCCGGGACTCTCACAGATACGCAGTATTTT. Protein product: CASSPGTLTDTQYF. This rearrangement joins TRBV7-9 to TRBJ2-3, with D perhaps TRBD2 (6 bases). The germline gives CDR1 SEHNR, CDR2 FQNEAQ (reference sequence). The CDR3 length is 14 residues. The ends were cut back, 5 bases at V and 2 bases at J, with 11 bases in the middle.

This clone was found a few times. The V gene is TRBV2, the J gene TRBJ1-5; 10 nucleotides align to TRBD1. The CDR3 has 15 amino acids. V shed 4 bases and J 6 bases; nucleotides not matched to a gene: 6. Germline CDR1 SNHLY, CDR2 FYNNEI. The chain's CDR3 is CASSVGTGVRQPQHF. As DNA, the CDR3 is TGTGCCAGCAGTGTCGGGACAGGGGTTCGTCAGCCCCAGCATTTT.

This clone came up a few times. The chain uses TRBV7-8 and TRBJ2-7, with D perhaps matching TRBD2 (6 bases). CDR3 size: 17 residues. Germline-derived CDR1 and CDR2 are SGHVS and FQNEAQ. V was clipped by 4 bases and J by 3 bases, with 22 bases between them. As DNA, the CDR3 is TGTGCCAGCAGCTCTAGAGGCGGGAACTTCAAAATCTACGAGCAGTACTTC. Its translation: CASSSRGGNFKIYEQYF.

This clone was detected only a few times. For the CDR3, the DNA is TGTGCCAGCAGTTTCAGGAACTATGGCTACACCTTC. This gives the protein CASSFRNYGYTF. V and J are TRBV6-5 and TRBJ1-2; D call uncertain. Germline CDR1 MNHEY, CDR2 SVGAGI. The CDR3 is 12 residues long. Trimming removed 4 bases from V and 2 bases from J, with 5 bases in between.